These 3 T cell receptor beta chains originate from one sample sequenced in a study of shared clonotypes between healthy human individuals. Libraries were prepared by immunoSEQ multiplex PCR; TCRdb keeps only in-frame clonotypes and omits some of them. The sample consists of about 1.5 million clones, 98% of them appearing once. Material for sequencing was naive CD4+ T cells sorted from blood. Subset indicated: CD45RA+ positively selected. These receptors were collected from a man aged 25 to 40 in good health.

Concerning this clone: The junction and the germline gene differ at one end; a read error may be behind it. The chain joins TRBV5-5 to TRBJ2-1; 10 bases agree with TRBD1. The CDR3 has 15 amino acids. Germline loops: CDR1 SGHKS, CDR2 YYEKEE (reference sequence). The DNA of the CDR3 is TGTGCCAGCAGCGCGGGACAGGGGTCCTTCAATGAGCAGTTCTTC. Protein: CASSAGQGSFNEQFF. Variable domain in full (rest from reference TRBV5-5 and TRBJ2-1): DAGVTQSPTHLIKTRGQQVTLRCSPISGHKSVSWYQQVLGQGPQFIFQYYEKEERGRGNFPDRFSARQFPNYSSELNVNALLLGDSALYLCASSAGQGSFNEQFFGPGTRLTVL.

The gene calls are TRBV18 and TRBJ1-4; D is perhaps TRBD1 (5 bases). Looked up from germline, CDR1 is KGHSH and CDR2 is LQKENI. The CDR3 covers 18 residues. V was trimmed by 1 base and J by 1 base, leaving 16 bases between them. Written as DNA, the CDR3 is TGTGCCAGCTCACCACTATCCGGGACCGGTGGAACTAATGAAAAACTGTTTTTT. It codes for CASSPLSGTGGTNEKLFF.

The rearrangement uses TRBV11-2 and TRBJ2-2; 14 nucleotides match TRBD2. Germline V gene data show CDR1 as SGHAT and CDR2 as FQNNGV. This CDR3 has 18 residues. The J segment lost 6 bases and the V segment lost 0 bases, leaving 6 bases of the junction unmatched. CDR3 nucleotides: TGTGCCAGCAGCTTAGAGACTAGCGGGAGGGCCCGTGCCGGGGAGCTGTTTTTT. Translating it yields CASSLETSGRARAGELFF.